Following are 16 T cell receptor beta chains from one sample sequenced in a study of blood T cell repertoires in COVID-19. Generated by immunoSEQ multiplex PCR, the TCRdb table keeps only in-frame clones and is missing some. The sample lists approximately 200,000 clones, approximately 80% occurring once. Sequences were obtained from PBMCs or T cells enriched from blood (not recorded which). All receptors come from a woman aged 35 to 49 with acute COVID-19.

This chain joins TRBV7-2 and TRBJ1-2, with a tentative D call TRBD1 (6 bases). With 1 base removed from V and 8 bases from J, the gap between germline ends came to 14 bases. The V gene's germline CDR1 is SGHTA and CDR2 FQGNSA. The CDR3 totals 14 residues. The CDR3 DNA reads as TGTGCCAGCAGCTTAGTTATGGGGGCCCCAGGCTACACCTTC. This codes for CASSLVMGAPGYTF.

This sequence joins TRBV6-5 and TRBJ2-3; 8 nucleotides agree with TRBD2. CDR1 and CDR2 from the germline V gene are MNHEY and SVGAGI. The CDR3 is 14 residues long. The ends lost 5 bases at V and 5 bases at J; junction bases unmatched: 6. CDR3 region: CASSRGGRGDTQYF. CDR3 in DNA: TGTGCCAGCAGTCGGGGGGGCCGGGGAGATACGCAGTATTTT.

The CDR3 reads CASSEAGPRNTIYF. DNA for the CDR3: TGTGCCAGCAGTGAAGCTGGGCCGCGAAACACCATATATTTT. This chain links TRBV6-1 with TRBJ1-3; D is uncertain. V lost 0 bases and J 5 bases, leaving 8 bases between the germline ends. The CDR3 runs 14 residues. From germline, CDR1 is MNHNS and CDR2 SASEGT.

J is TRBJ1-4 and V is TRBV5-1; TRBD1 aligns across 9 bases. The V gene's germline CDR1 is SGHRS and CDR2 YFSETQ. The junction had 15 bases not matched to a gene; V was cut back by 0 bases and J by 0 bases. The CDR3 has 21 amino acids. CDR3 protein: CASSLVLGQGDKFATNEKLFF. The CDR3 nucleotides are TGCGCCAGCAGCTTGGTGTTGGGACAGGGTGACAAATTTGCAACTAATGAAAAACTGTTTTTT.

The gene calls are TRBV5-4 and TRBJ1-4; D possibly corresponds to TRBD1 (5 bases). Germline CDR1 SGHNT, CDR2 YYREEE (reference sequence). Trimming removed 0 bases at V and 7 bases at J, with 7 bases between. The CDR3 covers 13 residues. Here the CDR3 DNA reads TGTGCCAGCAGCTTGGAAGGGGTTGAAAAACTGTTTTTT. Its translation is CASSLEGVEKLFF.

V usage is TRBV25-1 and J usage is TRBJ2-7; the match to TRBD1 covers 7 bases. This CDR3 comprises 14 residues. The germline CDR1 and CDR2 sequences are MGHDK and SYGVNS. J lost 3 bases, V lost 8 bases, and 10 bases had no gene match. CDR3 residues: CASGHPDRIYEQYF. The CDR3 region has the DNA TGTGCCAGCGGTCACCCGGACAGGATCTACGAGCAGTACTTC.

The chain carries TRBV5-4 and TRBJ2-7; 11 nucleotides line up with TRBD2. With V trimmed by 0 bases and J by 3 bases, 5 bases remained unmatched. Germline CDR1 SGHNT, CDR2 YYREEE (reference sequence). This CDR3 has 16 amino acids. CDR3 sequence reads: CASSLGASGRIYEQYF. CDR3 in DNA: TGTGCCAGCAGCTTGGGGGCTAGCGGGAGGATCTACGAGCAGTACTTC.

The chain recombines TRBV14 with TRBJ1-2, with D unresolved. V lost 1 base, J lost 2 bases, and 14 bases lay in between. Germline V gene lookup returns CDR1 SGHDN and CDR2 FVKESK. This CDR3 spans 16 amino acids. CDR3 coding DNA: TGTGCCAGCAGCCAAGTTTTCGGCAGGATCAACTATGGCTACACCTTC. This sequence encodes CASSQVFGRINYGYTF.

This rearrangement joins TRBV19 to TRBJ1-2, with 8 bases lining up with TRBD1. CDR3 length: 12 amino acids. Unmatched junction bases numbered 5, after V lost 4 bases and J lost 10 bases. CDR1 and CDR2 from the germline V gene are LNHDA and SQIVND (reference sequence). The chain's CDR3 is CASSNRQGLYTF. The CDR3, as DNA: TGTGCCAGTAGTAATAGACAGGGGCTCTACACCTTC.

The chain uses TRBV28 and TRBJ1-2; a possible D gene is TRBD1 (6 bases). Trimming took off 7 bases at V and 3 bases at J, with 18 bases between the two ends. The CDR3 has 15 residues. The germline gives CDR1 MDHEN, CDR2 SYDVKM. The CDR3 nucleotides read TGTGCCAGCACCTCAATGGGGGCGCGAGACTATGGCTACACCTTC. This encodes CASTSMGARDYGYTF.

The chain has TRBV5-4 and TRBJ2-7; TRBD1 matches at 8 bases. The CDR3 loop spans 13 amino acids. Germline V gene data show CDR1 as SGHNT and CDR2 as YYREEE (reference sequence). J was trimmed by 1 base and V by 4 bases; bases with no gene match: 1. For the CDR3, the DNA is TGTGCCAGCAGCCGGGACAGGTCCTACGAGCAGTACTTC. This gives the protein CASSRDRSYEQYF.

The chain is built from TRBV7-8 and TRBJ1-1; perhaps TRBD1 as D (5 bases). CDR3 length: 14 residues. The germline gives CDR1 SGHVS, CDR2 FQNEAQ. V was shortened by 1 base and J by 4 bases, with 10 bases between the two germline ends. In nucleotides, the CDR3 is TGTGCCAGCAGCTTAGGGGGCCAGGGCACTGAAGCTTTCTTT. As protein: CASSLGGQGTEAFF. Variable domain in full (rest from reference TRBV7-8 and TRBJ1-1): GAGVSQSPRYKVAKRGQDVALRCDPISGHVSLFWYQQALGQGPEFLTYFQNEAQLDKSGLPSDRFFAERPEGSVSTLKIQRTQQEDSAVYLCASSLGGQGTEAFFGQGTRLTVV.

The chain uses TRBV28 and TRBJ1-5; 9 bases fit TRBD1. The CDR3 sequence is 13 residues long. V shed 10 bases, J shed 6 bases, and the junction held 7 bases outside the gene matches. Germline lookup yields CDR1 MDHEN and CDR2 SYDVKM. The CDR3 is CAIDRGSLQPQHF. As DNA, the CDR3 is TGTGCCATCGACAGGGGGTCACTTCAGCCCCAGCATTTT.

The chain combines TRBV6-6 with TRBJ2-1; D might be TRBD2 (5 bases). V dropped 7 bases and J dropped 0 bases, with 7 bases sitting between them. The germline gives CDR1 MNHNY, CDR2 SVGAGI (reference sequence). The CDR3 is made up of 13 amino acids. The CDR3 coding sequence is TGTGCCAGCACACTAGGCTCCTACAATGAGCAGTTCTTC. It codes for CASTLGSYNEQFF.

J is TRBJ1-5 and V is TRBV19, with a possible D match to TRBD1 (5 bases). The CDR3 loop spans 16 amino acids. Germline CDR1 LNHDA, CDR2 SQIVND (reference sequence). V lost 3 bases to trimming and J lost 1 base, with 13 bases between them. This CDR3 is CASSIPQGWSNQPQHF. For the CDR3, the DNA is TGTGCCAGTAGTATTCCCCAGGGCTGGAGCAATCAGCCCCAGCATTTT.

This chain links TRBV5-1 with TRBJ1-2; tentatively, D is TRBD1 (5 bases). This CDR3 has 15 residues. Germline-derived CDR1 and CDR2 are SGHRS and YFSETQ. The V and J ends lost 0 bases and 4 bases respectively, with 13 bases between them. The CDR3 nucleotides are TGCGCCAGCAGCTTGGGCCAGGGAAGTGCCTATGGCTACACCTTC. Translated: CASSLGQGSAYGYTF.